Presented here are 32 T cell receptor beta chains from one specimen sequenced in a study of blood T cells in healthy people across ages. With a J-beta primer mix and a sample-barcoded 5' primer, a second PCR ran about 7 to 11 cycles. TCRdb used MiXCR to reprocess the 5' RACE reads, holding one entry per CDR3 protein. The data hold 700,000 to 1,000,000 distinct CDR3 sequences, with under 55% observed a single time. Sequenced material: blood. These receptors were taken from a man between 60 and 70 years old in good health.

There are a few counts of this clonotype. V usage is TRBV7-2 and J usage is TRBJ1-2, with D uncertain. V dropped 5 bases and J dropped 6 bases, with 13 bases sitting between them. The CDR3 extends over 13 amino acids. Germline CDR1 SGHTA, CDR2 FQGNSA. Here the CDR3 reads CASSVEREDGYTF. The DNA for the CDR3 is TGTGCCAGCAGCGTAGAACGGGAAGATGGCTACACCTTC.

The chain links TRBV12-5 to TRBJ1-5, with D perhaps TRBD1 (6 bases). Germline V gene data show CDR1 as LGHNT and CDR2 as FRNRAP. V was shortened by 11 bases and J by 4 bases, with 15 bases between the two germline ends. This CDR3 contains 13 residues. In nucleotides, the CDR3 is TGTGCTGGAGGGGGGAGTGCAAATCAGCCCCAGCATTTT. Translation: CAGGGSANQPQHF.

The CDR3 nucleotides are TGCGCCAGCAGCTTGGATTCGGATACAACTAATGAAAAACTGTTTTTT. Translation gives CASSLDSDTTNEKLFF. The genes are TRBV5-1 and TRBJ1-4; D is uncertain. V shed 0 bases and J shed 0 bases, with 9 bases lying between them. The CDR3 loop spans 16 amino acids. Germline V gene data show CDR1 as SGHRS and CDR2 as YFSETQ. The full variable domain, completed using reference TRBV5-1 and TRBJ1-4, is KAGVTQTPRYLIKTRGQQVTLSCSPISGHRSVSWYQQTPGQGLQFLFEYFSETQRNKGNFPGRFSGRQFSNSRSEMNVSTLELGDSALYLCASSLDSDTTNEKLFFGSGTQLSVL.

This chain connects TRBV12-3 or TRBV12-4 to TRBJ2-5; D remains unclear. V lost 1 base and J lost 0, with 6 bases in between. The length of the CDR3 is 14 residues. CDR3 coding DNA: TGTGCCAGCAGTTTAGACCTGTACCAAGAGACCCAGTACTTC. Translation: CASSLDLYQETQYF.

This clonotype was detected a few times. The V call is TRBV4-1, the J call TRBJ1-1; D gene ambiguous. The length of the CDR3 is 15 residues. Deletions cut 0 bases from V and 5 bases from J, with 13 bases between. In germline, CDR1 is MGHRA, CDR2 YSYEKL. The CDR3 sequence is CASSQEARRGTEAFF. CDR3 sequence (DNA): TGCGCCAGCAGCCAAGAGGCCAGGCGCGGAACTGAAGCTTTCTTT.

The chain uses TRBV28 and TRBJ2-7; D uncertain. With 3 bases removed from V and 1 base from J, the gap between germline ends came to 10 bases. Germline-derived CDR1 and CDR2 are MDHEN and SYDVKM. CDR3 length: 14 amino acids. The CDR3 nucleotides are TGTGCCAGCAGTTTTGACGGAGCATCCTACGAGCAGTACTTC. It is translated as CASSFDGASYEQYF.

There are many counts of this clonotype. The chain combines TRBV29-1 with TRBJ2-5, with no clear D. CDR1 SQVTM and CDR2 ANQGSEA come from the germline V gene. This CDR3 region has 13 residues. The ends were cut back, 5 bases at V and 1 base at J, with 11 bases in the middle. The CDR3, as DNA: TGCAGCGTTAGGCGGAGCAGCCAAGAGACCCAGTACTTC. This sequence encodes CSVRRSSQETQYF.

There are a few counts of this clonotype. The chain is built from TRBV15 and TRBJ1-6; possible D gene TRBD1, 5 bases. The germline V and J ends were trimmed by 1 base and 4 bases, with 11 bases remaining between them. From germline, CDR1 is LNHNV and CDR2 YYDKDF (reference sequence). CDR3 length equals 16 residues. CDR3: CATSRGPGLYNSPLHF. CDR3 sequence (DNA): TGTGCCACCAGCAGAGGCCCGGGACTGTATAATTCACCCCTCCACTTT.

The chain is built from TRBV6-1 and TRBJ2-6; 7 bases agree with TRBD1. The V gene's germline CDR1 is MNHNS and CDR2 SASEGT. The CDR3 is 16 amino acids. J lost 0 bases, V lost 1 base, and 0 bases had no gene match. DNA of the CDR3: TGTGCCAGCAGTGAAGGGGACAGCTCTGGGGCCAACGTCCTGACTTTC. Translation: CASSEGDSSGANVLTF.

The V call is TRBV6-2 or TRBV6-3, the J call TRBJ1-6; 7 bases are shared with TRBD1. The CDR3 runs to 11 residues. Germline assignment: CDR1 MNHEY and CDR2 SVGEGT. Losses at the gene ends were 9 bases for V and 10 bases for J; bases not matched to a gene: 3. The CDR3 is CASRRGSPLHF. The CDR3 DNA sequence: TGTGCCAGTCGCAGGGGGTCACCCCTCCACTTT.

V usage is TRBV29-1 and J usage is TRBJ1-2; 10 nucleotides align to TRBD1. Unmatched junction bases numbered 5, after V lost 0 bases and J lost 4 bases. The germline CDR1 and CDR2 sequences are SQVTM and ANQGSEA. This CDR3 spans 15 amino acids. This CDR3 is CSVEEGQGGLYGYTF. In DNA form, the CDR3 reads TGCAGCGTTGAAGAAGGACAGGGGGGCCTCTATGGCTACACCTTC.

CDR3 bases: TGTGCCAGCAGGGACAGGGCAGGGAATGAAAAACTGTTTTTT. Its translation: CASRDRAGNEKLFF. The chain couples TRBV25-1 to TRBJ1-4; 8 bases match TRBD1. V trimming: 6 bases; J trimming: 5 bases; junction bases outside the gene matches: 5. Germline lookup yields CDR1 MGHDK and CDR2 SYGVNS. This CDR3 has 14 residues.

The V call is TRBV6-2 or TRBV6-3, the J call TRBJ1-1; weak D call: TRBD1 (5 bases). CDR1 and CDR2 from the germline V gene are MNHEY and SVGEGT. The V and J ends lost 6 bases and 2 bases respectively, with 13 bases between them. CDR3 size: 14 residues. This CDR3 reads CASSAAGTNTEAFF. The CDR3 DNA follows: TGTGCCAGCAGCGCCGCAGGGACCAACACTGAAGCTTTCTTT.

V and J are TRBV18 and TRBJ2-1; D not resolved. Germline CDR1 KGHSH, CDR2 LQKENI. V gave up 3 bases and J gave up 8 bases, with 14 bases separating them. The CDR3 runs to 14 residues. The CDR3 loop reads CASSPLAAVDEQFF. The DNA for the CDR3 is TGTGCCAGCTCACCTTTAGCTGCGGTCGATGAGCAGTTCTTC.

This chain links TRBV5-1 with TRBJ1-6; 8 positions agree with TRBD1. The V gene end was trimmed by 7 bases and the J gene end by 10 bases; junction bases not matched to a gene: 7. The length of the CDR3 is 13 residues. Germline CDR1 SGHRS, CDR2 YFSETQ. The CDR3: CASQDRVGSPLHF. In DNA form, the CDR3 reads TGCGCCAGCCAGGACAGGGTTGGCTCACCCCTCCACTTT.

The chain combines TRBV13 with TRBJ2-1, with 7 bases matching TRBD1. Germline V gene sequence: CDR1 PRHDT, CDR2 FYEKMQ (reference sequence). Trimming cost V 5 bases and J 0 bases; bases outside gene matches: 13. The CDR3 runs to 18 residues. DNA for the CDR3: TGTGCCAGCAGCCCCGGGACAGTTTTCCGTAACTCCTACAATGAGCAGTTCTTC. It translates to CASSPGTVFRNSYNEQFF.

This sequence joins TRBV2 and TRBJ1-2; 7 nucleotides line up with TRBD1. CDR1 SNHLY and CDR2 FYNNEI come from the germline V gene. The CDR3 has 15 residues. The V gene end was trimmed by 5 bases and the J gene end by 6 bases; junction bases not matched to a gene: 12. This CDR3 reads CASSLTGEFLHGYTF. CDR3 coding DNA: TGTGCCAGCAGTTTAACAGGGGAGTTTTTGCATGGCTACACCTTC.

This sequence joins TRBV25-1 and TRBJ2-3, with 7 positions matching TRBD1. The junction had 5 bases not matched to a gene; V was cut back by 0 bases and J by 2 bases. The germline gives CDR1 MGHDK, CDR2 SYGVNS. The CDR3 extends over 16 amino acids. CDR3 region: CASSEYVGQTTDTQYF. CDR3 coding DNA: TGTGCCAGCAGTGAATATGTGGGACAGACCACAGATACGCAGTATTTT.

In this sample, this clonotype turned up once. The CDR3 sequence is CASQTSGGRETQYF. The CDR3 DNA reads as TGCGCCAGCCAAACTTCAGGGGGCCGAGAGACCCAGTACTTC. The genes are TRBV5-1 and TRBJ2-5; 8 bases are shared with TRBD1. The V gene's germline CDR1 is SGHRS and CDR2 YFSETQ. V shed 7 bases and J 4 bases; nucleotides not matched to a gene: 9. This CDR3 is 14 amino acids long.

This rearrangement joins TRBV20-1 to TRBJ1-6; 10 bases line up with TRBD1. The germline CDR1 and CDR2 sequences are DFQATT and SNEGSKA (reference sequence). This CDR3 has 13 residues. V was clipped by 6 bases and J by 9 bases; unmatched bases: 5. CDR3 amino acids: CSASGTGVSPLHF. The CDR3 DNA follows: TGCAGTGCCTCCGGGACAGGGGTTTCACCCCTCCACTTT.

V usage is TRBV10-3 and J usage is TRBJ2-5; 11 positions agree with TRBD2. CDR1 and CDR2 (germline): ENHRY, SYGVKD. This CDR3 spans 15 amino acids. V trimming: 5 bases; J trimming: 11 bases; junction bases outside the gene matches: 13. In DNA form, the CDR3 reads TGTGCCATCAGTCTAGCGGGGGGAGCTTACAATGAGCAGTACTTC. Its translation is CAISLAGGAYNEQYF.

V usage is TRBV5-1 and J usage is TRBJ2-1; D possibly corresponds to TRBD2 (5 bases). This CDR3 contains 15 residues. Trimming pared 0 bases from V and 2 bases from J, leaving 9 bases between. Germline V gene lookup returns CDR1 SGHRS and CDR2 YFSETQ. The CDR3 coding sequence is TGCGCCAGCAGCTTGGGACTAATGCCCTACAATGAGCAGTTCTTC. Its translation: CASSLGLMPYNEQFF.

The V call is TRBV7-9, the J call TRBJ1-2, with 8 bases lining up with TRBD1. The germline V gene has CDR1 SEHNR and CDR2 FQNEAQ (reference sequence). V lost 2 bases, J lost 4 bases, and 6 bases stayed unmatched. CDR3 length: 15 residues. The CDR3 region has the DNA TGTGCCAGCAGCTTACAGGGGGCGCGCCCCTATGGCTACACCTTC. Encoded protein: CASSLQGARPYGYTF.

The genes are TRBV6-1 and TRBJ1-2; 7 bases match TRBD1. Germline V CDR1 and CDR2: MNHNS, SASEGT. J was trimmed by 2 bases and V by 3 bases; bases with no gene match: 12. This CDR3 comprises 17 residues. CDR3: CASSESGSSTGNYGYTF. Written as DNA, the CDR3 is TGTGCCAGCAGTGAGAGCGGGTCTTCGACAGGGAACTATGGCTACACCTTC.

This clonotype was counted only a few times. The CDR3 DNA follows: TGTGCCAGCAGCTTAAAAGAACTCCCATCCTACGAGCAGTACTTC. It is translated as CASSLKELPSYEQYF. This sequence joins TRBV7-8 and TRBJ2-7, with D hard to call. The V end was cut by 2 bases, the J end by 1 base, with 12 bases between. The CDR3 is 15 residues long. Germline values: CDR1 SGHVS, CDR2 FQNEAQ.

This chain joins TRBV13 and TRBJ2-7; D may match TRBD1 or TRBD2 (7 bases each). The germline V and J ends were trimmed by 4 bases and 5 bases, with 12 bases remaining between them. Germline V lookup: CDR1 PRHDT, CDR2 FYEKMQ (reference sequence). This CDR3 has 13 residues. The CDR3 spells CASSYRGGDEQYF. The CDR3 DNA reads as TGTGCCAGCAGCTACAGGGGAGGGGACGAGCAGTACTTC.

This clonotype has only a few counts. CDR3 bases: TGCAGTGCTAGGGGGGAGTGGGTCTACACCTTC. Its translation: CSARGEWVYTF. V usage is TRBV20-1 and J usage is TRBJ1-2, with D possibly TRBD1 on 5 matching bases. CDR1 is DFQATT, CDR2 SNEGSKA, per germline (reference sequence). Trimming removed 3 bases at V and 10 bases at J, with 12 bases between. The CDR3 loop spans 11 amino acids.

The J gene is TRBJ1-4, the V gene TRBV4-3; 7 bases map to TRBD1. After removal of 4 bases from V and 8 bases from J, the junction contained 13 bases not matched to a gene. The CDR3 is 16 amino acids. The germline gives CDR1 LGHNA, CDR2 YSLEER. The DNA of the CDR3 is TGCGCCAGCAGCCCCAGAACGGACAGGTTGGGGGAAAAACTGTTTTTT. Protein sequence: CASSPRTDRLGEKLFF.

V and J are TRBV4-1 and TRBJ1-4; no clear D gene. Trimming left V 3 bases short and J 4 bases short, with 18 bases between. Germline CDR1 is MGHRA and CDR2 is YSYEKL. The CDR3 has 17 amino acids. For the CDR3, the DNA is TGCGCCAGCAGCCATTCTCCCGCAAAGGGCATTAATGAAAAACTGTTTTTT. It yields the protein CASSHSPAKGINEKLFF.

Concerning this clonotype: The junction departs from germline at one end; a sequencing error may be responsible. J is TRBJ2-1 and V is TRBV24-1; TRBD2 matches at 10 bases. CDR3 size: 15 residues. Germline CDR1 reads KGHDR; CDR2 reads SFDVKD. The CDR3, as DNA: TGTGCCACCAGTGACAGAGCGGGGGGGGGCAATGAGCGGTTCTTC. This codes for CATSDRAGGGNERFF.

The J gene is TRBJ2-5, the V gene TRBV27; the D gene is possibly TRBD2 (6 bases). Near its end, the DNA agrees better with TRBJ2-7, so the J call may be wrong. The CDR3 loop spans 17 amino acids. Germline V lookup: CDR1 MNHEY, CDR2 SMNVEV (reference sequence). Written as DNA, the CDR3 is TGTGCCAGCAGTTCGAACCCCGGGACTTCCCTCAGGGACGAGCAGTACTTC. Encoded protein: CASSSNPGTSLRDEQYF.

In this sample, this clonotype turned up a few times. This chain links TRBV2 with TRBJ2-7; D is uncertain. Germline V gene sequence: CDR1 SNHLY, CDR2 FYNNEI. V lost 8 bases, J lost 3 bases, and 8 bases lay in between. This CDR3 is built from 11 residues. The CDR3 here is CASLLGYEQYF. The CDR3, as DNA: TGTGCCAGCCTGCTTGGCTACGAGCAGTACTTC.